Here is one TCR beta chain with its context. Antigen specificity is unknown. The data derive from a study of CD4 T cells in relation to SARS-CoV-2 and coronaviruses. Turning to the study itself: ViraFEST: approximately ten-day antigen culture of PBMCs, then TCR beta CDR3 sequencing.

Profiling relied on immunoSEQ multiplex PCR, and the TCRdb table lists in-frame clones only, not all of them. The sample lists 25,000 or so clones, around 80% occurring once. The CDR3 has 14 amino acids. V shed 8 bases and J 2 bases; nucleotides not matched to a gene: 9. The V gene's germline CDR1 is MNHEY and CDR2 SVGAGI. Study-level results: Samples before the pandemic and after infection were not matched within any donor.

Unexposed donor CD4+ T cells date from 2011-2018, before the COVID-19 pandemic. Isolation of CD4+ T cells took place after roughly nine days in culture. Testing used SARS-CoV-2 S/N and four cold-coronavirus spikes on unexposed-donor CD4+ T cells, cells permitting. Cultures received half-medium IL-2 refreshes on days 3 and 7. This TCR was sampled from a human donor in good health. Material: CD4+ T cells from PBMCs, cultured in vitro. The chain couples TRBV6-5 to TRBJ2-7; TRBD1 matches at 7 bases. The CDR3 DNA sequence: TGTGCCAGCGACCCGGGGCAGGGGGCCTACGAGCAGTACTTC. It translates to CASDPGQGAYEQYF.